These 16 T cell receptor beta chains were all obtained from the same sample, sequenced in a study of cytomegalovirus exposure and HLA in healthy donors. Libraries were prepared by immunoSEQ multiplex PCR; TCRdb keeps only in-frame clonotypes and omits some of them. The sample consists of 130,000 to 150,000 clones, around 90% of them appearing once. Input material: PBMCs. These receptor sequences come from a woman aged 25 to 45 in good health and CMV-seropositive.

The chain recombines TRBV19 with TRBJ1-1; 8 nucleotides match TRBD1. The CDR3 sequence is 15 residues long. Germline lookup yields CDR1 LNHDA and CDR2 SQIVND (reference sequence). Germline trimming cut 5 bases from V and 0 bases from J; bases unmatched to any gene: 5. In DNA, the CDR3 is TGTGCCAGTAGTGGACAGGGTTTCATGAACACTGAAGCTTTCTTT. This encodes CASSGQGFMNTEAFF. The full variable domain, completed using reference TRBV19 and TRBJ1-1, is DGGITQSPKYLFRKEGQNVTLSCEQNLNHDAMYWYRQDPGQGLRLIYYSQIVNDFQKGDIAEGYSVSREKKESFPLTVTSAQKNPTAFYLCASSGQGFMNTEAFFGQGTRLTVV.

The genes are TRBV11-3 and TRBJ2-2; 7 bases agree with TRBD2. The germline V gene encodes CDR1 SGHNT and CDR2 YENEEA. This CDR3 contains 13 residues. V lost 8 bases, J lost 5 bases, and 5 bases stayed unmatched. CDR3 sequence: CASSRGITGELFF. CDR3 coding DNA: TGTGCCAGCTCGCGGGGGATAACCGGGGAGCTGTTTTTT.

The V call is TRBV27, the J call TRBJ2-1; D not resolved. V shed 3 bases and J shed 4 bases, with 7 bases lying between them. Germline CDR1 is MNHEY and CDR2 is SMNVEV (reference sequence). CDR3 length: 13 residues. The CDR3 sequence: CASSLARYNEQFF. The CDR3 DNA follows: TGTGCCAGCAGTTTGGCCAGATACAATGAGCAGTTCTTC.

The chain is built from TRBV10-3 and TRBJ2-7, with a weak D call TRBD2 (6 bases). Trimming took off 2 bases at V and 6 bases at J, with 17 bases between the two ends. Germline CDR1 reads ENHRY; CDR2 reads SYGVKD. This CDR3 has 15 amino acids. This CDR3 is CAISEGDGSRGEQYF. The CDR3 nucleotides read TGTGCCATCAGTGAGGGGGACGGGAGTCGGGGCGAGCAGTACTTC.

The count of this clone is one. The genes are TRBV6-1 and TRBJ2-7, with D tentatively TRBD1 (5 bases). This CDR3 is built from 12 residues. V gave up 4 bases and J gave up 10 bases, with 14 bases separating them. Germline CDR1 is MNHNS and CDR2 is SASEGT. As DNA, the CDR3 is TGTGCCAGCAGTGGGATCGACAGATACCAGTACTTC. Translation gives CASSGIDRYQYF.

The chain is built from TRBV11-2 and TRBJ2-7; 9 nucleotides match TRBD2. The germline CDR1 and CDR2 sequences are SGHAT and FQNNGV. The CDR3 runs to 16 residues. Trimming removed 5 bases from V and 0 bases from J; junction bases left unmatched: 8. This chain's CDR3 is CASSRGTSRYSYEQYF. The CDR3 DNA sequence: TGTGCCAGCAGCCGGGGGACTAGCCGATACTCCTACGAGCAGTACTTC.

The J gene is TRBJ2-4, the V gene TRBV4-1; D is perhaps TRBD1 (6 bases). The CDR3 has 17 amino acids. Germline V gene sequence: CDR1 MGHRA, CDR2 YSYEKL. Trimming left V 3 bases short and J 0 bases short, with 15 bases between. The CDR3 region has the DNA TGCGCCAGCAGCCATTTAACAGGGACCTTAGCCAAAAACATTCAGTACTTC. It encodes CASSHLTGTLAKNIQYF.

In its sample, this clone was seen once. The rearrangement uses TRBV28 and TRBJ2-7, with 8 nucleotides matching TRBD1. The ends lost 4 bases at V and 2 bases at J; junction bases unmatched: 10. This CDR3 is built from 16 residues. Germline V gene lookup returns CDR1 MDHEN and CDR2 SYDVKM. Written as DNA, the CDR3 is TGTGCCAGCAGTTCAACCGGGACAGGCCTAACCTACGAGCAGTACTTC. Protein sequence: CASSSTGTGLTYEQYF. The full variable domain, with the rest looked up from reference TRBV28 and TRBJ2-7, is DVKVTQSSRYLVKRTGEKVFLECVQDMDHENMFWYRQDPGLGLRLIYFSYDVKMKEKGDIPEGYSVSREKKERFSLILESASTNQTSMYLCASSSTGTGLTYEQYFGPGTRLTVT.

The chain combines TRBV4-1 with TRBJ2-1; 11 positions agree with TRBD2. The CDR3 length is 18 residues. Germline V lookup: CDR1 MGHRA, CDR2 YSYEKL. V was pared by 2 bases and J by 3 bases, with 9 bases of the junction left unmatched. The CDR3: CASSQLLAGGPLYNEQFF. The CDR3 DNA is TGCGCCAGCAGCCAACTTTTAGCGGGAGGGCCACTCTACAATGAGCAGTTCTTC.

This clone was observed once. The CDR3 here is CASSFRGVYNEQFF. CDR3 in DNA: TGTGCCAGCAGTTTTCGCGGAGTTTACAATGAGCAGTTCTTC. V usage is TRBV28 and J usage is TRBJ2-1; D not resolved. The V gene lost 3 bases and the J gene lost 4 bases, with 10 bases spanning the gap. The CDR3 has 14 residues. Looked up from germline, CDR1 is MDHEN and CDR2 is SYDVKM.

The V call is TRBV2, the J call TRBJ2-2; 9 bases are a match to TRBD2. The germline V gene encodes CDR1 SNHLY and CDR2 FYNNEI. Trimming took 6 bases from V and 9 from J; bases not matched to a gene: 11. CDR3 size: 15 residues. The CDR3 reads CASSRQGLAGRELFF. The CDR3 region has the DNA TGTGCCAGCAGCCGACAGGGCCTAGCGGGGAGGGAGCTGTTTTTT.

V and J are TRBV7-8 and TRBJ1-4; 8 nucleotides align to TRBD1. V shed 4 bases, J shed 6 bases, and the junction held 1 base outside the gene matches. The CDR3 length is 13 residues. CDR1 is SGHVS and CDR2 is FQNEAQ in the germline V gene. DNA for the CDR3: TGTGCCAGCAGCTACAGGGGGGATGAAAAACTGTTTTTT. Its translation: CASSYRGDEKLFF.

This rearrangement joins TRBV14 to TRBJ2-7; tentative D call: TRBD1 (6 bases). The CDR3 has 14 residues. Germline CDR1 SGHDN, CDR2 FVKESK. Deletions cut 2 bases from V and 2 bases from J, with 10 bases between. The CDR3 loop reads CASSQRTVTYEQYF. The CDR3 DNA sequence: TGTGCCAGCAGCCAACGGACAGTAACCTACGAGCAGTACTTC.

The chain joins TRBV27 to TRBJ2-7, with 10 bases fitting TRBD1. Germline CDR1 and CDR2: MNHEY and SMNVEV (reference sequence). The V segment lost 3 bases and the J segment 5 bases; nucleotides outside the gene matches: 10. The length of the CDR3 is 16 residues. CDR3 region: CASSFVGGTGVHEQYF. The DNA of the CDR3 is TGTGCCAGCAGTTTTGTTGGCGGGACAGGGGTCCACGAGCAGTACTTC.

The V gene is TRBV4-1, the J gene TRBJ1-4; the D is unclear. V gave up 0 bases and J gave up 7 bases, with 12 bases separating them. Germline assignment: CDR1 MGHRA and CDR2 YSYEKL. This CDR3 region has 15 residues. As DNA, the CDR3 is TGCGCCAGCAGCCAAGAGGGAGCCTTGGGTGAAAAACTGTTTTTT. Translation gives CASSQEGALGEKLFF.

V is TRBV5-1 and J is TRBJ2-7, with TRBD1 identical over 7 bases. From germline, CDR1 is SGHRS and CDR2 YFSETQ. Unmatched junction bases numbered 14, after V lost 9 bases and J lost 5 bases. The CDR3 is 14 amino acids. The CDR3 nucleotides read TGCGCCAAGATCGACAGGGAAGCGGTCAACGAGCAGTACTTC. This encodes CAKIDREAVNEQYF.